What follows are 28 T cell receptor beta chains derived from one specimen sequenced in a study of regulatory T cells in long-lasting Graves disease. Time point described: newly diagnosed GD, antithyroid drugs for less than 3 months. Generation of the TCR library employed RNA extracted from PBMCs. Arm-PCR of CDR3 regions and iRepertoire HTBI primers were used to build TCR beta libraries. TCRdb independently ran MiXCR on the multiplex PCR reads; one entry per CDR3 protein. The repertoire holds 550,000 to 600,000 distinct CDR3 sequences, 15% to 20% seen once, with about 11% in the top ten. These data were likewise used in another study, on T cells in Graves' hyperthyroidism and ophthalmopathy.

The specimen comprised peripheral blood mononuclear cells (PBMCs), sampled at new diagnosis, from a patient treated with antithyroid drugs. All receptors come from a man younger than 35 with Graves disease.

Ten or more counts support this clonotype. The V gene is TRBV20-1, the J gene TRBJ2-3; D may be TRBD2 (6 bases). The germline V gene encodes CDR1 DFQATT and CDR2 SNEGSKA (reference sequence). The CDR3 loop spans 14 amino acids. V lost 5 bases and J 0 bases, leaving 12 bases between the germline ends. The CDR3 DNA reads as TGCAGTGCTTGGGACTCCTCTAGCACAGATACGCAGTATTTT. This sequence encodes CSAWDSSSTDTQYF.

This clonotype was seen many times. The chain is built from TRBV7-9 and TRBJ2-1; 9 bases match TRBD2. V gave up 5 bases and J gave up 9 bases; unmatched junction bases: 8. This CDR3 comprises 14 residues. The germline V gene has CDR1 SEHNR and CDR2 FQNEAQ (reference sequence). The CDR3 DNA is TGTGCCAGCAGCCACCAACTAGCGGGTGTTGAGCAGTTCTTC. As protein: CASSHQLAGVEQFF.

The sample holds many counts of this clonotype. The V and J genes are TRBV5-1 and TRBJ2-4; weak D call: TRBD2 (6 bases). Germline lookup yields CDR1 SGHRS and CDR2 YFSETQ. The V and J ends lost 0 bases and 6 bases respectively, with 22 bases between them. CDR3 length: 18 residues. DNA for the CDR3: TGCGCCAGCAGCTTGGTATCTGCTAGCGACAACCCAAGAAACATTCAGTACTTC. Translated: CASSLVSASDNPRNIQYF.

This clonotype has more than one count but fewer than ten. V usage is TRBV2 and J usage is TRBJ2-1; D possibly corresponds to TRBD2 (5 bases). The germline CDR1 and CDR2 sequences are SNHLY and FYNNEI. This CDR3 has 14 amino acids. Trimming removed 6 bases from V and 4 bases from J, with 13 bases in between. The DNA for the CDR3 is TGTGCCAGCAGCGCGGGTCTGAAGTACAATGAGCAGTTCTTC. This sequence encodes CASSAGLKYNEQFF.

As regards this clonotype: Here the CDR3 omits its conserved ending phenylalanine or tryptophan, so a read error is the likely source. The J gene is TRBJ2-5, the V gene TRBV15; a weak D match, TRBD1 (6 bases). CDR3 length: 17 residues. V was shortened by 4 bases and J by 2 bases, with 20 bases between the two germline ends. CDR1 and CDR2 (germline): LNHNV, YYDKDF (reference sequence). CDR3 coding DNA: TGTGCCACCAGCAAGGGCCAGATGGGACAAAGTCAAGAGACCCAGTACTAC. Its translation is CATSKGQMGQSQETQYY.

There are many counts of this clonotype. This chain joins TRBV10-1 and TRBJ1-1; a weak D match, TRBD1 (6 bases). Germline loops: CDR1 WNHNN, CDR2 SYGVQD (reference sequence). V was trimmed by 5 bases and J by 0 bases, leaving 13 bases between them. The CDR3 length is 15 residues. CDR3 bases: TGCGCCAGCAGTCGGACAGCCTTGTTGAACACTGAAGCTTTCTTT. This gives the protein CASSRTALLNTEAFF.

Many counts were recorded for this clonotype. This chain connects TRBV7-9 to TRBJ2-5; a weak D match, TRBD2 (6 bases). The germline gives CDR1 SEHNR, CDR2 FQNEAQ (reference sequence). The CDR3 runs to 13 residues. Trimming took off 5 bases at V and 1 base at J, with 8 bases between the two ends. This chain's CDR3 is CASSRRGQETQYF. The CDR3, as DNA: TGTGCCAGCAGCAGGAGGGGCCAAGAGACCCAGTACTTC.

This chain joins TRBV19 and TRBJ1-1; 10 bases are a match to TRBD1. Germline V gene lookup returns CDR1 LNHDA and CDR2 SQIVND (reference sequence). The CDR3 consists of 12 residues. The V gene end was trimmed by 3 bases and the J gene end by 9 bases; junction bases not matched to a gene: 1. The CDR3 here is CASSMGQGKAFF. The CDR3 nucleotides read TGTGCCAGTAGTATGGGACAGGGGAAAGCTTTCTTT.

This clonotype appeared a few times. J is TRBJ2-2 and V is TRBV9; tentative D call: TRBD2 (6 bases). V was cut by 1 base and J by 0 bases, with 13 bases left in between. CDR3 length: 17 amino acids. Looked up from germline, CDR1 is SGDLS and CDR2 is YYNGEE. In DNA form, the CDR3 reads TGTGCCAGCAGCGTAAACCTAGGGACTGCGAACACCGGGGAGCTGTTTTTT. It yields the protein CASSVNLGTANTGELFF.

The gene calls are TRBV3-1 and TRBJ2-7; 10 nucleotides align to TRBD1. Trimming cost V 4 bases and J 6 bases; bases outside gene matches: 9. Germline V gene data show CDR1 as LGHDT and CDR2 as YNNKEL (reference sequence). The CDR3 length is 15 residues. The CDR3 reads CASSPSGQGPSEQYF. The CDR3 nucleotides are TGTGCCAGCAGCCCCTCGGGACAGGGGCCCTCCGAGCAGTACTTC.

In regard to this clonotype: Relative to the germline gene, one junction end is altered; a read error may explain this. The chain employs TRBV20-1 and TRBJ2-5, with D possibly being TRBD2 (6 bases). Germline assignment: CDR1 DFQATT and CDR2 SNEGSKA (reference sequence). This CDR3 spans 16 amino acids. CDR3 sequence (DNA): TGCAGTACTAGGCGGGGCGGGGTCCGTCTGGAAGAGACCCAGTACTTC. It translates to CSTRRGGVRLEETQYF.

The sample holds many counts of this clonotype. This sequence joins TRBV5-1 and TRBJ2-3; D is unresolved. The CDR3 spans 16 residues. V was cut by 0 bases and J by 3 bases, with 14 bases left in between. Per germline, CDR1 SGHRS and CDR2 YFSETQ. The CDR3 DNA sequence: TGCGCCAGCAGCTTGGAAGGAGCAGACCTTACAGATACGCAGTATTTT. Its protein product is CASSLEGADLTDTQYF.

The J gene is TRBJ2-1, the V gene TRBV5-1; no clear D. CDR1 is SGHRS, CDR2 YFSETQ, per germline. V was clipped by 0 bases and J by 5 bases, with 9 bases between them. The CDR3 totals 14 residues. CDR3 in DNA: TGCGCCAGCAGCTTGGGTCGGCCTAACAATGAGCAGTTCTTC. The encoded protein is CASSLGRPNNEQFF.

This clonotype came up many times. The rearrangement links TRBV28 to TRBJ2-7; 7 nucleotides match TRBD2. CDR1 and CDR2 (germline): MDHEN, SYDVKM. Trimming at V came to 7 bases and at J to 3 bases, leaving 9 bases not matched to a gene. CDR3 length: 14 residues. CDR3 in amino acids: CASNTGTTLYEQYF. CDR3 coding DNA: TGTGCCAGCAATACCGGGACTACCCTCTACGAGCAGTACTTC.

This clonotype was seen a few times. The rearrangement joins TRBV27 to TRBJ1-2, with D unclear. The CDR3 consists of 15 residues. Trimming stripped 6 bases from V and 0 bases from J, with 14 bases between. CDR1 and CDR2 from the germline V gene are MNHEY and SMNVEV (reference sequence). This CDR3 reads CASSRTGIANYGYTF. The CDR3 DNA reads TGTGCCAGCAGCCGGACGGGGATAGCTAACTATGGCTACACCTTC.

The chain couples TRBV19 to TRBJ2-7, with D possibly TRBD2 on 5 matching bases. V was pared by 3 bases and J by 6 bases, with 12 bases between. The V gene's germline CDR1 is LNHDA and CDR2 SQIVND (reference sequence). The CDR3 covers 13 residues. The CDR3 spells CASSMLGSSEQYF. The CDR3, as DNA: TGTGCCAGTAGTATGTTGGGGAGTTCCGAGCAGTACTTC.

This clonotype was seen a few times. The rearrangement uses TRBV5-1 and TRBJ2-1, with TRBD2 matching 7 bases. The CDR3 contains 16 residues. Germline V gene sequence: CDR1 SGHRS, CDR2 YFSETQ. V shed 0 bases, J shed 2 bases, and the junction held 5 bases outside the gene matches. CDR3 protein: CASSLVPGRTYNEQFF. CDR3 DNA sequence: TGCGCCAGCAGCTTGGTGCCCGGGAGGACCTACAATGAGCAGTTCTTC.

As for this clonotype: This may arise from a read error, as a much more abundant clone is one base away. The conserved closing phenylalanine or tryptophan is absent in this CDR3, likely reflecting a read error. The chain recombines TRBV20-1 with TRBJ1-5, with D tentatively TRBD1 (6 bases). The CDR3 runs to 15 residues. The V end was cut by 0 bases, the J end by 3 bases, with 12 bases between. Germline CDR1 is DFQATT and CDR2 is SNEGSKA (reference sequence). CDR3 nucleotides: TGCAGTGCTAGAGATCTCCGGGACAACAATCAGCCCCAGCATTCT. As protein: CSARDLRDNNQPQHS.

In its sample, this clonotype was seen many times. The chain has TRBV28 and TRBJ2-1; 8 bases are shared with TRBD1. The CDR3 is 16 residues long. After removal of 5 bases from V and 5 bases from J, the junction contained 11 bases not matched to a gene. Germline-derived CDR1 and CDR2 are MDHEN and SYDVKM. The CDR3 protein is CASSPTRQGAHNEQFF. In DNA form, the CDR3 reads TGTGCCAGCAGTCCCACGCGCCAGGGGGCCCACAATGAGCAGTTCTTC.

This clonotype appeared many times. This rearrangement joins TRBV27 to TRBJ2-1; TRBD2 agrees at 7 bases. Trimming took 5 bases from V and 9 from J; bases not matched to a gene: 7. The CDR3 length is 13 residues. Germline V gene sequence: CDR1 MNHEY, CDR2 SMNVEV (reference sequence). CDR3 coding DNA: TGTGCCAGCAGTCCAGCTTGGGGGGGTGAGCAGTTCTTC. Protein: CASSPAWGGEQFF.

This rearrangement joins TRBV6-4 to TRBJ1-5; no definite D call. Per germline, CDR1 MRHNA and CDR2 SNTAGT. V lost 2 bases, J lost 4 bases, and 6 bases lay in between. CDR3 size: 13 residues. The CDR3 protein is CASSDRANQPQHF. Written as DNA, the CDR3 is TGTGCCAGCAGTGACAGGGCGAATCAGCCCCAGCATTTT.

This clonotype has a count of ten or more. The chain employs TRBV7-2 and TRBJ2-5; 7 bases are shared with TRBD2. After removal of 1 base from V and 1 base from J, the junction contained 3 bases not matched to a gene. CDR1 is SGHTA, CDR2 FQGNSA, per germline. The CDR3 covers 15 residues. The CDR3 reads CASSLGGGVQETQYF. Written as DNA, the CDR3 is TGTGCCAGCAGCTTAGGGGGGGGGGTCCAAGAGACCCAGTACTTC. Full variable domain (outside the CDR3, taken from reference TRBV7-2 and TRBJ2-5): GAGVSQSPSNKVTEKGKDVELRCDPISGHTALYWYRQSLGQGLEFLIYFQGNSAPDKSGLPSDRFSAERTGGSVSTLTIQRTQQEDSAVYLCASSLGGGVQETQYFGPGTRLLVL.

About this clonotype: This clone may be a read error of a much larger clone one base away. This chain uses TRBV20-1 with TRBJ1-1; 8 bases line up with TRBD1. The trim removed 3 bases at V and 3 bases at J, leaving 0 bases unmatched. Germline loops: CDR1 DFQATT, CDR2 SNEGSKA (reference sequence). The CDR3 is made up of 12 amino acids. In nucleotides, the CDR3 is TGCAGTGCTAGGACAGGGGACACTGAAGCTTTCTTT. This translates into CSARTGDTEAFF.

This clonotype showed up many times. The rearrangement uses TRBV5-1 and TRBJ2-3; D may be TRBD1 (5 bases). CDR3 length: 15 residues. V was trimmed by 4 bases and J by 4 bases, leaving 16 bases between them. Germline CDR1 and CDR2: SGHRS and YFSETQ. CDR3 sequence: CASSPVTGGADTQYF. CDR3 nucleotide sequence: TGCGCCAGCAGCCCCGTAACAGGTGGCGCAGATACGCAGTATTTT.

Many counts were recorded for this clonotype. The chain combines TRBV19 with TRBJ2-7, with D perhaps given as TRBD1 or TRBD2 (5 bases each). The V end lost 3 bases, the J end lost 2 bases, and 11 bases lay between the germline ends. The CDR3 loop spans 14 amino acids. Looked up from germline, CDR1 is LNHDA and CDR2 is SQIVND (reference sequence). The CDR3 region is CASSIPGRTYEQYF. CDR3 DNA sequence: TGTGCCAGTAGTATCCCGGGGCGCACCTACGAGCAGTACTTC.

Only a few counts were recorded for this clonotype. The rearrangement uses TRBV11-1 and TRBJ2-3; D gene unclear. This CDR3 has 13 residues. V gave up 2 bases and J gave up 8 bases, with 11 bases separating them. CDR1 SGHAT and CDR2 FQDESV come from the germline V gene (reference sequence). CDR3 nucleotide sequence: TGTGCCAGCAGCTTAATCAGTTCGGGTACGCAGTATTTT. Its protein is CASSLISSGTQYF.

This clonotype has more than one count but fewer than ten. The DNA of the CDR3 is TGTGCCTGGAGTGTGAGCCGGACTAGCGGTAATCGAGATACGCAGTATTTT. It is translated as CAWSVSRTSGNRDTQYF. The chain recombines TRBV30 with TRBJ2-3; TRBD2 agrees at 10 bases. The ends lost 0 bases at V and 5 bases at J; junction bases unmatched: 11. In germline, CDR1 is GTSNPN, CDR2 SVGIG (reference sequence). This CDR3 comprises 17 residues.

This clonotype was seen ten or more times. The genes are TRBV7-9 and TRBJ2-6; D gene ambiguous. The CDR3 length is 17 residues. Looked up from germline, CDR1 is SEHNR and CDR2 is FQNEAQ (reference sequence). V was trimmed by 1 base and J by 0 bases, leaving 10 bases between them. CDR3 in amino acids: CASSLGPKSSGANVLTF. CDR3 nucleotide sequence: TGTGCCAGCAGCTTAGGCCCCAAAAGCTCTGGGGCCAACGTCCTGACTTTC.